Each of the 27 T cell receptor beta chains below was sequenced from the same sample in a study of PD-L1 blockade in urothelial cancer. Method: immunoSEQ multiplex PCR; TCRdb's copy keeps in-frame clones and lacks some. The table has tens of thousands of clones, around 79% seen once; the top ten hold 3.5% to 4.5%. Sample: PBMCs, taken around atezolizumab (anti-PD-L1) treatment. The receptors derive from a man between 70 and 80 years old with urothelial cancer.

CDR3 residues: CASSRSVTRYEQYF. The CDR3 nucleotides read TGTGCCAGTAGTCGTTCGGTGACTCGCTACGAGCAGTACTTC. This chain connects TRBV19 to TRBJ2-7; D uncertain. Germline V gives CDR1 LNHDA, CDR2 SQIVND (reference sequence). The CDR3 contains 14 residues. V was trimmed by 5 bases and J by 3 bases, leaving 14 bases between them.

V is TRBV5-1 and J is TRBJ2-7, with 9 bases matching TRBD1. The CDR3 runs to 14 residues. Trimming at V came to 3 bases and at J to 1 base, leaving 2 bases not matched to a gene. Looked up from germline, CDR1 is SGHRS and CDR2 is YFSETQ. CDR3 sequence (DNA): TGCGCCAGCAGCTCGGGACAGGGATCCTACGAGCAGTACTTC. Translation gives CASSSGQGSYEQYF.

V and J are TRBV15 and TRBJ2-1; 8 positions agree with TRBD1. Germline trimming cut 5 bases from V and 9 bases from J; bases unmatched to any gene: 6. Germline V gene sequence: CDR1 LNHNV, CDR2 YYDKDF (reference sequence). CDR3 length: 13 residues. CDR3 in DNA: TGTGCCACCAGCCGCAGGCAGGGGGCTGAGCAGTTCTTC. This translates into CATSRRQGAEQFF.

The genes are TRBV14 and TRBJ1-2; 10 positions match TRBD1. CDR3 length equals 15 residues. V dropped 5 bases and J dropped 4; count of bases not matched to a gene: 7. The germline V gene encodes CDR1 SGHDN and CDR2 FVKESK. CDR3 residues: CASSFHGQGGYGYTF. CDR3 nucleotides: TGTGCCAGCAGCTTTCACGGACAGGGGGGCTATGGCTACACCTTC.

The DNA for the CDR3 is TGTGCCAGCAGTTCCACGGGAATGAACACTGAAGCTTTCTTT. It codes for CASSSTGMNTEAFF. This sequence joins TRBV6-5 and TRBJ1-1; no clear D gene. The CDR3 contains 14 residues. The V and J ends lost 4 bases and 0 bases respectively, with 9 bases between them. The V gene's germline CDR1 is MNHEY and CDR2 SVGAGI.

The count of this clone is one. The rearrangement uses TRBV27 and TRBJ2-1; 7 bases match TRBD2. From germline, CDR1 is MNHEY and CDR2 SMNVEV (reference sequence). The CDR3 loop spans 15 amino acids. The V and J ends lost 11 bases and 8 bases, in that order; junction bases with no gene match: 18. The DNA for the CDR3 is TGTGCCGATACCACGGGGCTAGCGGACCCAGATGAGCAGTTCTTC. This sequence encodes CADTTGLADPDEQFF.

This clone was detected only once. The gene calls are TRBV5-4 and TRBJ1-2, with D perhaps matching TRBD1 (6 bases). Germline lookup yields CDR1 SGHNT and CDR2 YYREEE (reference sequence). This CDR3 is 13 amino acids long. Trimming pared 4 bases from V and 6 bases from J, leaving 13 bases between. CDR3 sequence reads: CASSPRAGDGYTF. The CDR3 DNA follows: TGTGCCAGCAGCCCTAGGGCAGGGGATGGCTACACCTTC.

The chain recombines TRBV14 with TRBJ1-1; D is uncertain. The CDR3 length is 14 residues. CDR1 SGHDN and CDR2 FVKESK come from the germline V gene. With 5 bases removed from V and 2 bases from J, the gap between germline ends came to 12 bases. CDR3 coding DNA: TGTGCCAGCAGCACCTTAACGGGAAACACTGAAGCTTTCTTT. This gives the protein CASSTLTGNTEAFF.

The CDR3 reads CASSPGTSGELFF. The DNA of the CDR3 is TGTGCCAGCAGCCCCGGGACATCTGGGGAGCTGTTTTTT. The V call is TRBV11-3, the J call TRBJ2-2; D possibly corresponds to TRBD1 (6 bases). From germline, CDR1 is SGHNT and CDR2 YENEEA. The CDR3 length is 13 residues. V lost 5 bases to trimming and J lost 8 bases, with 12 bases between them.

This clone appeared once. This chain connects TRBV7-2 to TRBJ2-2; 7 nucleotides line up with TRBD2. CDR1 and CDR2 (germline): SGHTA, FQGNSA. This CDR3 is 16 amino acids long. Unmatched junction bases numbered 8, after V lost 6 bases and J lost 1 base. The CDR3 here is CASSWMGGRNTGELFF. The CDR3 DNA reads TGTGCCAGCAGTTGGATGGGAGGGAGGAACACCGGGGAGCTGTTTTTT.

This sequence joins TRBV2 and TRBJ2-3; maybe TRBD1 (5 bases). Per germline, CDR1 SNHLY and CDR2 FYNNEI. Trimming removed 5 bases at V and 2 bases at J, with 11 bases between. The CDR3 sequence is 14 residues long. CDR3 amino acids: CASSPGSYTDTQYF. CDR3 coding DNA: TGTGCCAGCAGTCCAGGGTCGTACACAGATACGCAGTATTTT.

V and J are TRBV5-1 and TRBJ2-7; the D gene is possibly TRBD1 (6 bases). V was trimmed by 1 base and J by 5 bases, leaving 16 bases between them. Per germline, CDR1 SGHRS and CDR2 YFSETQ. The CDR3 has 15 residues. The CDR3 reads CASSLTPTGKDEQYF. The CDR3 coding sequence is TGCGCCAGCAGCTTGACCCCGACAGGAAAGGACGAGCAGTACTTC.

This chain connects TRBV18 to TRBJ1-1, with D maybe TRBD1 (5 bases). The V gene's germline CDR1 is KGHSH and CDR2 LQKENI. V lost 1 base, J lost 1 base, and 10 bases lay in between. The CDR3 covers 15 residues. The CDR3 DNA reads as TGTGCCAGCTCACCACTCCCCAGGGAGAACACTGAAGCTTTCTTT. Translated, it gives CASSPLPRENTEAFF.

The gene calls are TRBV10-3 and TRBJ2-1; 12 nucleotides align to TRBD2. With V trimmed by 5 bases and J by 5 bases, 7 bases remained unmatched. The germline CDR1 and CDR2 sequences are ENHRY and SYGVKD. The CDR3 extends over 16 amino acids. CDR3 residues: CAISSSTSGRHNEQFF. CDR3 nucleotides: TGTGCCATCAGTTCCTCGACTAGCGGGAGACACAATGAGCAGTTCTTC.

V is TRBV18 and J is TRBJ1-3, with 10 nucleotides matching TRBD1. Germline V gene data show CDR1 as KGHSH and CDR2 as LQKENI. The CDR3 sequence is 18 residues long. The V segment lost 3 bases and the J segment 0 bases; nucleotides outside the gene matches: 8. Here the CDR3 reads CASSPAGTGDTSGNTIYF. DNA of the CDR3: TGTGCCAGCTCACCCGCGGGGACAGGGGATACCTCTGGAAACACCATATATTTT.

CDR3 DNA: TGTGCCAGCATGGGACAGGGCGAGACCCAGTACTTC. Protein sequence: CASMGQGETQYF. The chain combines TRBV6-6 with TRBJ2-5; 9 nucleotides match TRBD1. V lost 7 bases to trimming and J lost 5 bases; unmatched junction nucleotides: 2. Per the germline V gene, CDR1 is MNHNY and CDR2 is SVGAGI (reference sequence). This CDR3 is built from 12 residues.

V and J are TRBV7-8 and TRBJ1-1; 8 nucleotides match TRBD1. This CDR3 contains 17 residues. CDR1 and CDR2 from the germline V gene are SGHVS and FQNEAQ. After removal of 5 bases from V and 3 bases from J, the junction contained 14 bases not matched to a gene. This CDR3 reads CASSPSLPQGAYTEAFF. DNA of the CDR3: TGTGCCAGCAGCCCTAGCCTCCCTCAGGGGGCCTACACTGAAGCTTTCTTT.

This clone was detected only a few times. The chain uses TRBV28 and TRBJ1-3; 7 bases match TRBD1. This CDR3 has 16 amino acids. Germline V lookup: CDR1 MDHEN, CDR2 SYDVKM. V shed 5 bases, J shed 1 base, and the junction held 8 bases outside the gene matches. In DNA, the CDR3 is TGTGCCAGCAGTAGCCCTTCGGGACAGTCTGGAAACACCATATATTTT. Translating it yields CASSSPSGQSGNTIYF.

The chain uses TRBV5-1 and TRBJ2-7, with 13 positions matching TRBD2. The CDR3 runs 17 residues. Germline CDR1 is SGHRS and CDR2 is YFSETQ. Germline trimming cut 0 bases from V and 5 bases from J; bases unmatched to any gene: 8. The CDR3 bases are TGCGCCAGCAGCTTGGACGGACTAGCGGGAGAAACGGACGAGCAGTACTTC. Protein: CASSLDGLAGETDEQYF.

The chain uses TRBV28 and TRBJ2-7; 9 nucleotides match TRBD1. Trimming took 1 base from V and 3 from J; bases not matched to a gene: 7. This CDR3 contains 16 residues. Germline V CDR1 and CDR2: MDHEN, SYDVKM. CDR3 amino acids: CASSLLLGTGHYEQYF. The CDR3 DNA is TGTGCCAGCAGTTTATTACTAGGGACAGGGCACTACGAGCAGTACTTC.

The chain employs TRBV19 and TRBJ2-3, with TRBD2 matching over 10 bases. Germline trimming cut 7 bases from V and 2 bases from J; bases unmatched to any gene: 9. The CDR3 sequence is 16 residues long. Germline V lookup: CDR1 LNHDA, CDR2 SQIVND (reference sequence). The CDR3 nucleotides are TGTGCCAGTACTGGGGGGACTAGCGTCTACACAGATACGCAGTATTTT. Encoded protein: CASTGGTSVYTDTQYF.

The chain carries TRBV7-2 and TRBJ1-5; a weak D match, TRBD1 (5 bases). Per germline, CDR1 SGHTA and CDR2 FQGNSA. The CDR3 runs 11 residues. Trimming took 5 bases from V and 9 from J, leaving 8 bases between them. CDR3 residues: CASSLGGPQHF. The CDR3, as DNA: TGTGCCAGCAGCCTGGGGGGGCCCCAGCATTTT.

By sample share, this clone is medium-sized. This chain connects TRBV4-1 to TRBJ2-5, with D perhaps TRBD1 (5 bases). The V gene lost 2 bases and the J gene lost 4 bases, with 8 bases spanning the gap. This CDR3 contains 13 residues. Germline CDR1 reads MGHRA; CDR2 reads YSYEKL. CDR3 nucleotides: TGCGCCAGCAGCCAACTTAGGGGAGAGACCCAGTACTTC. Its protein is CASSQLRGETQYF.

The V and J genes are TRBV15 and TRBJ2-5; 11 positions match TRBD1. Germline CDR1 and CDR2: LNHNV and YYDKDF (reference sequence). With V trimmed by 3 bases and J by 5 bases, 5 bases remained unmatched. CDR3 length: 15 residues. DNA for the CDR3: TGTGCCACCAGCAGTAGCGGGACAGGGGGGGAGACCCAGTACTTC. Translating gives CATSSSGTGGETQYF.

V is TRBV2 and J is TRBJ1-2, with 8 bases fitting TRBD1. This CDR3 region has 13 residues. Germline V gene data show CDR1 as SNHLY and CDR2 as FYNNEI. V shed 6 bases, J shed 4 bases, and the junction held 4 bases outside the gene matches. The CDR3 here is CASRVGQAYGYTF. The CDR3 region has the DNA TGTGCCAGCAGGGTGGGACAGGCCTATGGCTACACCTTC.

The chain is built from TRBV5-1 and TRBJ2-2, with 15 positions matching TRBD2. Trimming cost V 4 bases and J 5 bases; bases outside gene matches: 12. This CDR3 region has 19 residues. Germline V CDR1 and CDR2: SGHRS, YFSETQ. The CDR3 nucleotides are TGCGCCAGCAGCAGACCGGGACTAGCGGGAGGCTGGGATACCGGGGAGCTGTTTTTT. Translating gives CASSRPGLAGGWDTGELFF. Filled out from reference TRBV5-1 and TRBJ2-2, the complete variable domain reads KAGVTQTPRYLIKTRGQQVTLSCSPISGHRSVSWYQQTPGQGLQFLFEYFSETQRNKGNFPGRFSGRQFSNSRSEMNVSTLELGDSALYLCASSRPGLAGGWDTGELFFGEGSRLTVL.

The V gene is TRBV27, the J gene TRBJ2-7; 7 bases align to TRBD2. The length of the CDR3 is 14 residues. Germline V gives CDR1 MNHEY, CDR2 SMNVEV (reference sequence). V lost 8 bases to trimming and J lost 2 bases; unmatched junction nucleotides: 9. The CDR3, as DNA: TGTGCCAGCGGGGGGGAGTGGGAAACCTACGAGCAGTACTTC. Protein product: CASGGEWETYEQYF.